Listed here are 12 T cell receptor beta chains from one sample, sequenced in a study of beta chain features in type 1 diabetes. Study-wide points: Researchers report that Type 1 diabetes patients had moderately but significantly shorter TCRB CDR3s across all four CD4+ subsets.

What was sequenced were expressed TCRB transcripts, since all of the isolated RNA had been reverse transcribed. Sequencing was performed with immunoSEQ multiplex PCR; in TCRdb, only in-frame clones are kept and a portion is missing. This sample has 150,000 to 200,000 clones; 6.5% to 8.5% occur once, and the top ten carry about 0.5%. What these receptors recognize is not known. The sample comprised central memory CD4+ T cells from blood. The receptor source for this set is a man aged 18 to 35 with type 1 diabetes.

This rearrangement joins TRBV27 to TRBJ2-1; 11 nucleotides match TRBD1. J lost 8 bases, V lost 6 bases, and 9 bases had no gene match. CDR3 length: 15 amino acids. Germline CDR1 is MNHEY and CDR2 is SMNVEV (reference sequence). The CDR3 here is CASRRTGGDIYEQFF. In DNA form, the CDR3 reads TGTGCCAGCAGACGGACAGGGGGCGATATCTATGAGCAGTTCTTC.

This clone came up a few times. This chain's CDR3 is CASSLWQNTGELFF. The CDR3 nucleotides are TGTGCCAGCAGCTTGTGGCAGAACACCGGGGAGCTGTTTTTT. The chain joins TRBV5-6 to TRBJ2-2, with D unclear. Trimming removed 1 base from V and 1 base from J, with 5 bases in between. Germline lookup yields CDR1 SGHDT and CDR2 YYEEEE. The CDR3 has 14 residues.

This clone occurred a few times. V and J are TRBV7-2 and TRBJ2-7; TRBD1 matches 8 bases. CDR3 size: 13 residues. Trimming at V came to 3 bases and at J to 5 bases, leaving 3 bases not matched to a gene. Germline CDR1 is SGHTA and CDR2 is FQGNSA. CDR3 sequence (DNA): TGTGCCAGCAGCTTCCAGACAGGGGACGAGCAGTACTTC. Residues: CASSFQTGDEQYF.

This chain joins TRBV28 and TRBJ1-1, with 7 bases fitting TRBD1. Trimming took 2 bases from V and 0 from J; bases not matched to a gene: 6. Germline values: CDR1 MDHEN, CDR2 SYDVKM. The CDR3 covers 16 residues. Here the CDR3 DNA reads TGTGCCAGCAGTTTAGGAGGAGGGGGCGTGAACACTGAAGCTTTCTTT. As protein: CASSLGGGGVNTEAFF.

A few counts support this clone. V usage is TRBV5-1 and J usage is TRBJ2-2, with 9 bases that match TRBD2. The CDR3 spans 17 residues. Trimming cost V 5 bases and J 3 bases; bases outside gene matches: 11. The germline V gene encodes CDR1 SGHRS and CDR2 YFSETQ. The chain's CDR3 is CASSHGASGTDTGELFF. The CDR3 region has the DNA TGCGCCAGCAGTCACGGGGCTAGCGGGACCGACACCGGGGAGCTGTTTTTT.

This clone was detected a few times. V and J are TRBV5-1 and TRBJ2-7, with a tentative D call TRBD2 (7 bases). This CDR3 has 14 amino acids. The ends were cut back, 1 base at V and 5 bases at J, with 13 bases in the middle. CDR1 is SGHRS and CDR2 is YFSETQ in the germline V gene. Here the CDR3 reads CASSLRQGRDEQYF. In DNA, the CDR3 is TGCGCCAGCAGCTTGCGGCAGGGGAGGGACGAGCAGTACTTC.

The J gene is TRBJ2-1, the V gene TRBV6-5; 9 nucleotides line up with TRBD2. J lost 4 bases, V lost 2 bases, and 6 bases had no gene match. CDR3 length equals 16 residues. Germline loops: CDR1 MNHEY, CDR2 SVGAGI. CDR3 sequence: CASSYDVTSGYNEQFF. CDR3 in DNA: TGTGCCAGCAGTTACGACGTGACTAGCGGTTACAATGAGCAGTTCTTC.

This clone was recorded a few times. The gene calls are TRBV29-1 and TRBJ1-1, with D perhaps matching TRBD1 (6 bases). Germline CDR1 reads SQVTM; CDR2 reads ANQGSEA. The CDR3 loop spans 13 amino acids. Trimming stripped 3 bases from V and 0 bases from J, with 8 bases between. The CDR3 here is CSVEGQMNTEAFF. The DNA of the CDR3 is TGCAGCGTTGAGGGACAAATGAACACTGAAGCTTTCTTT.

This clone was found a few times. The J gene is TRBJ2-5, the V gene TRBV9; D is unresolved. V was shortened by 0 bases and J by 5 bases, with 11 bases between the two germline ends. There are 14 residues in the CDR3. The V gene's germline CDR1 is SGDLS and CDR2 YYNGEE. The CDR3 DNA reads TGTGCCAGCAGCGTAGTTTGGTTTAGTGAGACCCAGTACTTC. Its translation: CASSVVWFSETQYF.

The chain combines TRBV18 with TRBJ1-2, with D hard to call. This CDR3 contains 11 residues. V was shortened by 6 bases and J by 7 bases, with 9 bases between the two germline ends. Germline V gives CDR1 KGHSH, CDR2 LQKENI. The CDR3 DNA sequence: TGTGCCAGCTCTTCCTACGGTGGCTACACCTTC. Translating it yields CASSSYGGYTF.

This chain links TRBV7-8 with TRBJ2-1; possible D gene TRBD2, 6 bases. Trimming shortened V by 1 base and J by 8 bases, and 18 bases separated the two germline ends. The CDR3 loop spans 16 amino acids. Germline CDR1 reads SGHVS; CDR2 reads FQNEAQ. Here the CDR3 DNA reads TGTGCCAGCAGCTTAGGACAATGGCGGGAAGGAGATGAGCAGTTCTTC. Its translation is CASSLGQWREGDEQFF.

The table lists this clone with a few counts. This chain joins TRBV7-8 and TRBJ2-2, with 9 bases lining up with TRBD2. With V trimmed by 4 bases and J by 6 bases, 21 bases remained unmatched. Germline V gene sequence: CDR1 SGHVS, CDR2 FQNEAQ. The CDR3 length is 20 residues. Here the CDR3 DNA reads TGTGCCAGCAGCTCCAGGGGGGGACTAGCCCCCCTTCGTTTGCCCGGGGAGCTGTTTTTT. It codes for CASSSRGGLAPLRLPGELFF.